This T cell receptor (beta chain) was sequenced in a study of blood T cell repertoires in COVID-19. In the authors' workflow: It was from reference gene primer amplification that nucleated cell counts were estimated. Produced via immunoSEQ multiplex PCR; TCRdb's table is partial and in-frame only. D and trimming come from the DNA, and the V and J calls and clone size come from that table. The sample carries roughly 95,000 clones, over 80% recorded once. This CDR3 has 16 residues. Germline V CDR1 and CDR2: SGHRS, YFSETQ. V was pared by 2 bases and J by 6 bases, with 7 bases of the junction left unmatched.

V is TRBV5-1 and J is TRBJ2-2, with 10 bases identical to TRBD2. Sequences were obtained from peripheral blood. The clonotype was recovered from a man older than 75 with acute or convalescent COVID-19. The CDR3 DNA sequence: TGCGCCAGCAGCTTCCTAAGCGGGGGGGTCCCCGGGGAGCTGTTTTTT. Residues: CASSFLSGGVPGELFF.